This is a list of T cell receptor beta chains from one sample in a study of radiotherapy plus CTLA-4 blockade in lung cancer. TCRdb's copy holds only in-frame clones and misses some; the assay was immunoSEQ multiplex PCR. The sample has about 91,000 clones, about two thirds seen once. The sample here was peripheral blood, taken from a patient treated with radiotherapy plus ipilimumab. All receptors derive from a human donor with non-small cell lung cancer that progressed on radiotherapy plus ipilimumab. Both conserved end residues are part of each CDR3. D genes are given only for firm matches. Rows give clone size only sometimes, using once, few, many, or a class for an expanded clone.

j_call	cdr3_length	d_call	v_call	clone_size	cdr3_aa	cdr3_nt
TRBJ2-2	16	TRBD1	TRBV4-3	.	CASSQDPQGVAGELFF	TGCGCCAGCAGCCAAGATCCACAGGGGGTAGCCGGGGAGCTGTTTTTT
TRBJ1-2	13	.	TRBV6-4	.	CASSPQGGNGYTF	TGTGCCAGCAGCCCACAGGGAGGGAATGGCTACACCTTC
TRBJ2-1	16	.	TRBV7-2	.	CASSLGLAPSYNEQFF	TGTGCCAGCAGCTTAGGGTTAGCGCCCTCCTACAATGAGCAGTTCTTC
TRBJ2-7	13	.	TRBV7-6	.	CASSLAGDYEQYF	TGTGCCAGCAGCTTAGCAGGGGACTACGAGCAGTACTTC
TRBJ2-3	17	TRBD2	TRBV4-2	.	CASSQGWGLAGTDTQYF	TGTGCCAGCAGCCAAGGGTGGGGACTAGCGGGGACAGATACGCAGTATTTT
TRBJ1-5	14	.	TRBV19	.	CASSPLHSNQPQHF	TGTGCCAGTAGCCCTCTGCATAGCAATCAGCCCCAGCATTTT
TRBJ2-1	15	TRBD2	TRBV7-3	.	CASSLKSRAGYEQFF	TGTGCCAGCAGCTTAAAGAGTCGAGCGGGGTATGAGCAGTTCTTC
TRBJ2-7	12	.	TRBV7-9	.	CASSLAVYEQYF	TGTGCCAGCAGCTTAGCTGTCTACGAGCAGTACTTC
TRBJ1-1	14	.	TRBV27	.	CASSLRQSNTEAFF	TGTGCCAGCAGTTTGAGGCAGTCGAACACTGAAGCTTTCTTT
TRBJ2-7	14	TRBD1	TRBV5-5	once	CASSSRDRRNEQYF	TGTGCCAGCAGCTCCCGGGACAGAAGAAACGAGCAGTACTTC
TRBJ2-3	17	.	TRBV4-1	.	CASSHDARGANTDTQYF	TGCGCCAGCAGCCATGATGCCCGAGGGGCGAACACAGATACGCAGTATTTT
TRBJ1-5	13	.	TRBV7-9	.	CASSLVEDQPQHF	TGTGCCAGCAGCTTAGTTGAGGATCAGCCCCAGCATTTT
TRBJ2-3	15	TRBD1	TRBV28	.	CASRFRDRVLDTQYF	TGTGCCAGCCGCTTCCGGGACAGGGTTTTGGATACGCAGTATTTT
TRBJ1-5	17	TRBD1	TRBV4-2	.	CASSQDFGTVNNQPQHF	TGTGCCAGCAGCCAAGATTTCGGGACAGTGAACAATCAGCCCCAGCATTTT
TRBJ2-2	16	.	TRBV19	once	CASSTASTSNTGELFF	TGTGCCAGTAGTACCGCGTCCACTTCGAACACCGGGGAGCTGTTTTTT
TRBJ1-1	13	.	TRBV2	.	CASREGKSTEAFF	TGTGCCAGCAGGGAGGGGAAGAGCACTGAAGCTTTCTTT
TRBJ1-1	14	.	TRBV10-3	few	CAIKISGGGTEAFF	TGTGCCATCAAAATATCCGGGGGAGGCACTGAAGCTTTCTTT
TRBJ2-3	19	TRBD2	TRBV28	.	CASKSWPGLAGGPTDTQYF	TGTGCCAGCAAGTCTTGGCCGGGACTAGCGGGAGGCCCCACAGATACGCAGTATTTT
TRBJ2-3	16	.	TRBV4-3	.	CASSQDHGSGTDTQYF	TGCGCCAGCAGCCAAGATCACGGGAGCGGTACGGATACGCAGTATTTT
TRBJ2-2	13	.	TRBV6-6	.	CASSYVGAGELFF	TGTGCCAGCAGTTACGTGGGGGCCGGGGAGCTGTTTTTT
TRBJ1-1	12	.	TRBV6-5	.	CASSTRTLEAFF	TGTGCCAGCAGTACTCGGACGCTAGAAGCTTTCTTT
TRBJ2-1	12	.	TRBV5-1	few	CASQGEGDEQFF	TGCGCCAGCCAGGGGGAGGGGGATGAGCAGTTCTTC
TRBJ2-7	15	.	TRBV5-1	.	CASSVGGRAGYEQYF	TGCGCCAGCAGCGTGGGTGGGCGAGCTGGTTACGAGCAGTACTTC
TRBJ2-3	15	TRBD1	TRBV15	.	CATSEHPGQADTQYF	TGTGCCACCAGCGAGCACCCGGGACAGGCAGATACGCAGTATTTT
TRBJ1-1	15	.	TRBV28	.	CASSLYGGRNTEAFF	TGTGCCAGCAGTTTATACGGGGGGCGAAACACTGAAGCTTTCTTT
TRBJ2-5	15	.	TRBV4-1	.	CASSQLLPGEETQYF	TGCGCCAGCAGCCAACTCCTACCGGGGGAAGAGACCCAGTACTTC
TRBJ1-2	14	TRBD1	TRBV5-6	.	CASSPGQGSGGYTF	TGTGCCAGCAGCCCGGGACAGGGTTCTGGAGGCTACACCTTC
TRBJ2-5	14	.	TRBV25-1	.	CASSDRTVSETQYF	TGTGCCAGCAGTGACCGGACAGTATCAGAGACCCAGTACTTC
TRBJ2-2	13	.	TRBV18	.	CASSPIGTGELFF	TGTGCCAGCTCACCAATCGGGACCGGGGAGCTGTTTTTT
TRBJ1-1	14	TRBD1	TRBV10-3	few	CAISVTGVNTEAFF	TGTGCCATCAGTGTGACAGGGGTGAACACTGAAGCTTTCTTT
TRBJ2-2	11	.	TRBV2	few	CASRVTGELFF	TGTGCCAGCAGGGTCACCGGGGAGCTGTTTTTT
TRBJ2-7	13	TRBD1	TRBV28	.	CASWDRSRYEQYF	TGTGCCAGCTGGGACAGGAGCCGCTACGAGCAGTACTTC
TRBJ2-2	15	.	TRBV7-3	.	CASSLTPQGSGELFF	TGTGCCAGCAGCTTAACGCCTCAGGGAAGCGGGGAGCTGTTTTTT
TRBJ2-7	12	TRBD2	TRBV2	.	CASSVGAGEQYF	TGTGCCAGCAGTGTCGGAGCGGGGGAGCAGTACTTC
TRBJ2-2	12	.	TRBV7-3	.	CASSFGGGELFF	TGTGCCAGCAGCTTTGGGGGCGGGGAGCTGTTTTTT
TRBJ2-3	15	.	TRBV2	.	CASSEGHSKGDTQYF	TGTGCCAGCAGTGAAGGGCACAGTAAGGGAGATACGCAGTATTTT
TRBJ1-1	14	.	TRBV27	.	CASSLDGGNTEAFF	TGTGCCAGCAGCCTAGACGGAGGGAACACTGAAGCTTTCTTT
TRBJ2-7	12	.	TRBV6-1	.	CASSRGSYEQYF	TGTGCCAGCAGCAGGGGCTCCTACGAGCAGTACTTC
TRBJ2-3	14	TRBD1	TRBV6-5	.	CASSYSGTGDTQYF	TGTGCCAGCAGTTACTCCGGGACAGGAGATACGCAGTATTTT
TRBJ2-1	17	TRBD2	TRBV18	.	CASSPQVAGGPYNEQFF	TGTGCCAGCTCACCACAGGTAGCGGGAGGGCCCTACAATGAGCAGTTCTTC
TRBJ2-7	15	TRBD2	TRBV28	.	CASAPGAGGAYEQYF	TGTGCCAGCGCCCCAGGGGCGGGAGGTGCCTACGAGCAGTACTTC
TRBJ1-1	12	.	TRBV6-5	.	CASSYSGSRAFF	TGTGCCAGCAGTTACTCGGGGTCCCGAGCTTTCTTT
TRBJ1-1	15	.	TRBV5-6	.	CASSSLLAGNTEAFF	TGTGCCAGCAGCAGCCTCTTGGCAGGCAACACTGAAGCTTTCTTT
TRBJ2-7	12	.	TRBV6-6	.	CASSYSAYEQYF	TGTGCCAGCAGTTACTCTGCCTACGAGCAGTACTTC
TRBJ2-7	15	TRBD1	TRBV29-1	.	CSAQAGQGLSYEQYF	TGCAGCGCCCAAGCGGGACAGGGGCTCTCCTACGAGCAGTACTTC
TRBJ2-3	14	.	TRBV9	.	CASSPSGSGEAQYF	TGTGCCAGCAGCCCGTCTGGGAGTGGCGAGGCGCAGTATTTT
TRBJ2-7	17	TRBD1	TRBV27	.	CASSLLVGTGGSYEQYF	TGTGCCAGCAGTTTATTGGTCGGGACAGGGGGGTCCTACGAGCAGTACTTC
TRBJ1-2	16	TRBD1	TRBV19	few	CASSIAGTGLNYGYTF	TGTGCCAGTAGTATAGCCGGGACAGGCCTTAACTATGGCTACACCTTC
TRBJ2-7	13	.	TRBV27	.	CASSFLGQTEQYF	TGTGCCAGCAGTTTCCTAGGACAGACCGAGCAGTACTTC
TRBJ1-1	13	.	TRBV9	many	CASSPERYTEAFF	TGTGCCAGCAGCCCTGAAAGATACACTGAAGCTTTCTTT
TRBJ2-7	16	.	TRBV5-1	few	CASSLTWVGESYEQYF	TGCGCCAGCAGCCTGACGTGGGTAGGGGAGTCCTACGAGCAGTACTTC
TRBJ2-7	15	TRBD2	TRBV5-1	.	CASSAYSGRAYEQYF	TGCGCCAGCAGCGCCTATAGCGGGAGGGCCTACGAGCAGTACTTC
TRBJ2-6	14	.	TRBV11-2	few	CASSPHWGANVLTF	TGTGCCAGCAGCCCCCACTGGGGGGCCAACGTCCTGACTTTC
TRBJ2-7	15	.	TRBV6-1	.	CASSELWTTKYEQYF	TGTGCCAGCAGTGAACTTTGGACTACGAAGTACGAGCAGTACTTC
TRBJ2-7	15	.	TRBV5-8	.	CASSLEGSGGHEQYF	TGTGCCAGCAGCTTGGAGGGGAGTGGGGGCCACGAGCAGTACTTC